What follows are 20 T cell receptor beta chains derived from one specimen sequenced in a study of shared clonotypes between healthy human individuals. Terminally differentiated effector memory CD45RA+ cells were left out of the naive CD8 fraction, which was CD45RO-negative and positively selected for CCR7. The repertoire was sequenced with immunoSEQ multiplex PCR; TCRdb's copy has only in-frame clones and lacks some. Here the sample spans about 2.1 million clones, 93% being singletons. Sequenced input: naive CD8+ T cells from PBMCs. Every receptor here comes from a young man in good health. Some clones in this sample may be carry-over from other donors' samples.

The chain uses TRBV7-8 and TRBJ2-7; 13 nucleotides line up with TRBD2. Per the germline V gene, CDR1 is SGHVS and CDR2 is FQNEAQ. V dropped 5 bases and J dropped 2; count of bases not matched to a gene: 12. The CDR3 has 18 amino acids. Here the CDR3 reads CASSPGGLAGFLPYEQYF. The CDR3 DNA reads TGTGCCAGCAGCCCAGGGGGACTAGCGGGATTCTTACCCTACGAGCAGTACTTC.

As concerns this clone: This sample also contains other DNA sequences that code for the same CDR3. The chain joins TRBV5-1 to TRBJ2-7, with D possibly being TRBD2 (6 bases). V shed 0 bases and J shed 0 bases, with 7 bases lying between them. The CDR3 length is 14 residues. From germline, CDR1 is SGHRS and CDR2 YFSETQ. In DNA, the CDR3 is TGCGCCAGCAGCTTGGACGGGAGCTCCTACGAGCAGTACTTC. Its protein is CASSLDGSSYEQYF.

This clone has only a few counts. This chain joins TRBV4-1 and TRBJ2-2; D uncertain. V lost 2 bases, J lost 6 bases, and 19 bases lay in between. In germline, CDR1 is MGHRA, CDR2 YSYEKL. CDR3 size: 17 residues. The CDR3 nucleotides read TGCGCCAGCAGCCAATTTGGGTCTAGTCGATATGCCGGGGAGCTGTTTTTT. This sequence encodes CASSQFGSSRYAGELFF.

This sequence joins TRBV9 and TRBJ2-1, with a weak D call TRBD2 (6 bases). This CDR3 is built from 14 residues. CDR1 is SGDLS and CDR2 is YYNGEE in the germline V gene. V shed 4 bases and J shed 3 bases, with 11 bases lying between them. CDR3 DNA sequence: TGTGCCAGCAGCACTCTGGGGGGCTACAATGAGCAGTTCTTC. Its protein product is CASSTLGGYNEQFF.

This clone has a single count. The gene calls are TRBV19 and TRBJ2-4, with D hard to call. The CDR3 is made up of 15 amino acids. Germline CDR1 is LNHDA and CDR2 is SQIVND (reference sequence). V was clipped by 3 bases and J by 0 bases, with 9 bases between them. The DNA of the CDR3 is TGTGCCAGTAGTATGATGGGTCTAGCCAAAAACATTCAGTACTTC. Protein product: CASSMMGLAKNIQYF.

This clone was observed once. V usage is TRBV13 and J usage is TRBJ2-7; D perhaps matches TRBD2 (6 bases). V was cut by 5 bases and J by 2 bases, with 13 bases left in between. The CDR3 is 14 amino acids. Per germline, CDR1 PRHDT and CDR2 FYEKMQ (reference sequence). CDR3 in amino acids: CASSTRELPYEQYF. The CDR3 nucleotides read TGTGCCAGCAGCACCCGGGAGTTGCCCTACGAGCAGTACTTC.

V usage is TRBV7-8 and J usage is TRBJ1-2, with D hard to call. This CDR3 has 14 amino acids. Germline V gene lookup returns CDR1 SGHVS and CDR2 FQNEAQ. Trimming took 1 base from V and 8 from J, leaving 14 bases between them. This CDR3 is CASSLDLAGLGYTF. The DNA of the CDR3 is TGTGCCAGCAGCTTAGATCTGGCCGGTTTGGGCTACACCTTC.

The V gene is TRBV6-1, the J gene TRBJ2-2, with D maybe TRBD1 (5 bases). The CDR3 is 15 amino acids. CDR1 MNHNS and CDR2 SASEGT come from the germline V gene. Trimming left V 6 bases short and J 2 bases short, with 13 bases between. The CDR3 coding sequence is TGTGCCAGCAGGGACACCTCATTAAACACCGGGGAGCTGTTTTTT. Translated: CASRDTSLNTGELFF.

This chain connects TRBV5-4 to TRBJ2-7; TRBD1 might be the D (6 bases). The germline CDR1 and CDR2 sequences are SGHNT and YYREEE (reference sequence). CDR3 length: 13 amino acids. Trimming cost V 2 bases and J 5 bases, with 11 bases left between them. The CDR3 loop reads CASSFFRGHEQYF. CDR3 coding DNA: TGTGCCAGCAGCTTCTTCAGGGGTCACGAGCAGTACTTC.

This chain connects TRBV15 to TRBJ1-2; 9 bases agree with TRBD1. V dropped 0 bases and J dropped 5; count of bases not matched to a gene: 7. This CDR3 is built from 16 residues. In germline, CDR1 is LNHNV, CDR2 YYDKDF (reference sequence). CDR3 coding DNA: TGTGCCACCAGCAGAGACGATACAGGGGGCAGATATGGCTACACCTTC. Translation gives CATSRDDTGGRYGYTF.

This clone appeared once. This chain joins TRBV5-3 and TRBJ1-2, with 8 bases lining up with TRBD1. TRBV5-3 is treated as an ORF (open reading frame) with a function not yet certain. This CDR3 spans 16 amino acids. The V segment lost 4 bases and the J segment 2 bases; nucleotides outside the gene matches: 10. As DNA, the CDR3 is TGTGCCAGAAGCGCCCCGGGGGACAGGCCGAACTATGGCTACACCTTC. It yields the protein CARSAPGDRPNYGYTF.

This clone has a single count. The sample carries other DNA sequences with the same CDR3. The chain employs TRBV7-9 and TRBJ2-7, with D possibly being TRBD2 (6 bases). Trimming removed 5 bases from V and 0 bases from J, with 11 bases in between. Germline CDR1 SEHNR, CDR2 FQNEAQ (reference sequence). This CDR3 is 14 amino acids long. CDR3 DNA sequence: TGTGCCAGCAGCCTTAGCGGCCTCTCCTACGAGCAGTACTTC. This sequence encodes CASSLSGLSYEQYF.

This chain connects TRBV11-2 to TRBJ2-7; 7 bases are shared with TRBD2. Germline assignment: CDR1 SGHAT and CDR2 FQNNGV. The CDR3 covers 14 residues. V was clipped by 1 base and J by 5 bases; unmatched bases: 5. The CDR3 reads CASSLVREFHEQYF. CDR3 coding DNA: TGTGCCAGCAGCTTAGTGCGGGAGTTTCACGAGCAGTACTTC.

This chain links TRBV19 with TRBJ1-4, with TRBD1 identical over 8 bases. Germline lookup yields CDR1 LNHDA and CDR2 SQIVND (reference sequence). The CDR3 is 14 residues long. V dropped 5 bases and J dropped 1; count of bases not matched to a gene: 0. The CDR3 nucleotides read TGTGCCAGTAGTGACAGGGGAACTAATGAAAAACTGTTTTTT. Its translation: CASSDRGTNEKLFF.

The rearrangement joins TRBV10-3 to TRBJ1-4, with TRBD1 matching 9 bases. Germline trimming cut 8 bases from V and 5 bases from J; bases unmatched to any gene: 6. The germline V gene encodes CDR1 ENHRY and CDR2 SYGVKD. The CDR3 totals 14 residues. DNA for the CDR3: TGTGCCATCGCAGACAGGGGGGGAAATGAAAAACTGTTTTTT. This sequence encodes CAIADRGGNEKLFF.

The chain combines TRBV28 with TRBJ2-7, with TRBD1 identical over 9 bases. The junction had 4 bases not matched to a gene; V was cut back by 6 bases and J by 7 bases. The germline CDR1 and CDR2 sequences are MDHEN and SYDVKM. This CDR3 is 12 amino acids long. The CDR3 region is CASRGQGREQYF. CDR3 DNA: TGTGCCAGCAGAGGACAGGGGCGAGAGCAGTACTTC.

The J gene is TRBJ1-2, the V gene TRBV6-5; D uncertain. The CDR3 length is 15 residues. Between the trimmed V and J ends, which lost 2 bases and 3 bases, there was a span of 13 bases. In germline, CDR1 is MNHEY, CDR2 SVGAGI. In nucleotides, the CDR3 is TGTGCCAGCAGTTACCGGAGCGCTGGTCACTATGGCTACACCTTC. Amino acid sequence: CASSYRSAGHYGYTF.

The J gene is TRBJ2-2, the V gene TRBV28, with 7 bases aligning to TRBD2. Trimming took 3 bases from V and 6 from J; bases not matched to a gene: 4. The germline V gene has CDR1 MDHEN and CDR2 SYDVKM. This CDR3 has 14 amino acids. CDR3 sequence: CASSLGGSPGELFF. In DNA, the CDR3 is TGTGCCAGCAGTTTGGGAGGGAGTCCCGGGGAGCTGTTTTTT.

The chain employs TRBV9 and TRBJ1-1, with D uncertain. Trimming removed 3 bases at V and 7 bases at J, with 10 bases between. The CDR3 sequence is 12 residues long. Germline-derived CDR1 and CDR2 are SGDLS and YYNGEE. The chain's CDR3 is CASSENGVEAFF. CDR3 nucleotide sequence: TGTGCCAGCAGCGAAAACGGTGTTGAAGCTTTCTTT. Full variable domain (remainder filled in from reference TRBV9 and TRBJ1-1): DSGVTQTPKHLITATGQRVTLRCSPRSGDLSVYWYQQSLDQGLQFLIQYYNGEERAKGNILERFSAQQFPDLHSELNLSSLELGDSALYFCASSENGVEAFFGQGTRLTVV.

The rearrangement joins TRBV6-1 to TRBJ1-4; D is ambiguous. The CDR3 loop spans 15 amino acids. CDR1 is MNHNS and CDR2 is SASEGT in the germline V gene. The V end was cut by 2 bases, the J end by 8 bases, with 15 bases between. Written as DNA, the CDR3 is TGTGCCAGCAGTGAAATGGGAGGGTGGAGGGAAAAACTGTTTTTT. Protein: CASSEMGGWREKLFF.